This T cell receptor beta chain was captured in a study of blood T cell repertoires in COVID-19. On the study more broadly: The cDNA or gDNA used as material had been derived from T cells, B-cell-depleted T cells, or PBMCs.

Measured with immunoSEQ multiplex PCR; TCRdb has only the in-frame clones, and not every one. This table has around 50,000 clones, approximately 80% appearing once. Germline V gives CDR1 LNHDA, CDR2 SQIVND (reference sequence). Trimming left V 3 bases short and J 7 bases short, with 12 bases between. This CDR3 has 14 residues. The rearrangement links TRBV19 to TRBJ1-4; possibly TRBD1 for D (5 bases). The specimen sequenced was peripheral blood. The sequence was obtained from a man older than 75 with COVID-19, enrolled during active disease. The CDR3 reads CASSINGASEKLFF. DNA for the CDR3: TGTGCCAGTAGTATCAATGGGGCGAGTGAAAAACTGTTTTTT.